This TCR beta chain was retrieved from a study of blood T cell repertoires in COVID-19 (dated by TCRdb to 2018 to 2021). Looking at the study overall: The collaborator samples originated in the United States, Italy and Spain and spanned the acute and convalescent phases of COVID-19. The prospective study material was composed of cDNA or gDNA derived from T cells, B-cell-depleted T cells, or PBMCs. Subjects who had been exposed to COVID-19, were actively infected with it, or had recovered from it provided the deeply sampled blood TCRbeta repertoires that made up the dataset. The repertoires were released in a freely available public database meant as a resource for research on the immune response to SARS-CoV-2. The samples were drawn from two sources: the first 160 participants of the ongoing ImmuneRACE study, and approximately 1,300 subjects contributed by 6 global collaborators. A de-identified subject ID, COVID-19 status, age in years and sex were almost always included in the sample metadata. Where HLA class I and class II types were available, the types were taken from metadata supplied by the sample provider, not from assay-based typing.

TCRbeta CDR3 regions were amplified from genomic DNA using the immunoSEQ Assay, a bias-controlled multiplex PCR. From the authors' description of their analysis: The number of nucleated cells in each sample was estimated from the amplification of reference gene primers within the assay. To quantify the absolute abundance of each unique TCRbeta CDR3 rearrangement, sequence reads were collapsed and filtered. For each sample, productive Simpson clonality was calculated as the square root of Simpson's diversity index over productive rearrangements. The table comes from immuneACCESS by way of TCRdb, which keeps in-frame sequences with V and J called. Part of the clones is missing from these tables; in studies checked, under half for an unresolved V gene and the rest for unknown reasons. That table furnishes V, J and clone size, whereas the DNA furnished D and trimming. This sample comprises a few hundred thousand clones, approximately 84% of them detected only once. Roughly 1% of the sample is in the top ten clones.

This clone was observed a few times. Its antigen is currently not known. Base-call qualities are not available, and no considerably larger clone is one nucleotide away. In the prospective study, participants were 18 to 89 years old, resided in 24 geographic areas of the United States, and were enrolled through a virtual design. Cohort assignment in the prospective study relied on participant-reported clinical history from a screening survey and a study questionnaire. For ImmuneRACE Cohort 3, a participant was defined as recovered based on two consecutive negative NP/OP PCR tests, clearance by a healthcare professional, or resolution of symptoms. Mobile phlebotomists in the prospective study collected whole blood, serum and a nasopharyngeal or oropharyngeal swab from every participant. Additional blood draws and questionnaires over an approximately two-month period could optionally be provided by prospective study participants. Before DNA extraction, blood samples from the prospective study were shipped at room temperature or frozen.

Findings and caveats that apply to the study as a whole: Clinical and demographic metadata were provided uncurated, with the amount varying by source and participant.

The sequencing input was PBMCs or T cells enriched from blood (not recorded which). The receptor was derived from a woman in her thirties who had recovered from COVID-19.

The sequenced DNA is TGCGCCAGCACCCCAGGGGATGGCACCGGGGAGCTGTTTTTT. Protein translation: CASTPGDGTGELFF. The rearranged chain carries TRBV10-1 and TRBJ2-2, and TRBD1 may be the D gene, going by 6 matching bases. V is shortened by 7 bases, J by 4 bases, and the region joining them spans 13 bases. The CDR3 measures 14 amino acids from cysteine to phenylalanine. Only the CDR3 region is kept as DNA, spanning 42 bases read in frame from base 1. The germline V gene encodes CDR1 WNHNN and CDR2 SYGVQD (reference sequence).